The clone carrying this TCR beta chain was detected ten times or more. These data come from a study of T cells after yellow fever vaccination. TCRdb itself ran the 5' RACE reads through MiXCR, one entry per CDR3 protein. The sample shows some 110,000 distinct CDR3 sequences, 7.4% of them seen only once. CDR1 is SGHAT and CDR2 is FQNNGV in the germline V gene. CDR3 length: 16 amino acids. V lost 0 bases to trimming and J lost 3 bases; unmatched junction nucleotides: 6. The clonotype comes from a man aged 18 to 29 who received the YFV17D yellow fever vaccine. The chain employs TRBV11-2 and TRBJ2-5, with 8 bases aligning to TRBD1. The material sequenced was CD4+ T cells sorted from PBMCs, taken roughly 10 days after the first yellow fever vaccination. CDR3 region: CASSLDGRGREETQYF. DNA for the CDR3: TGTGCCAGCAGCTTAGATGGCAGGGGGCGGGAAGAGACCCAGTACTTC.